A single sample is the source of the 4 T cell receptor beta chains below, sequenced in a study of OX40 agonist ivuxolimab in advanced cancers. The protocol was immunoSEQ multiplex PCR, while the TCRdb copy is restricted to in-frame clones and leaves out a portion. The sample lists tens of thousands of clones, 65% to 90% occurring once. The sequencing here drew on CD4+ or CD8+ T cells sorted from blood, taken in a trial of the OX40 agonist ivuxolimab. The origin of the receptors is an adult with an advanced solid tumor such as melanoma, head and neck, liver or kidney cancer.

The chain is built from TRBV7-8 and TRBJ2-5; D may be TRBD2 (6 bases). In germline, CDR1 is SGHVS, CDR2 FQNEAQ. This CDR3 is built from 15 residues. With 5 bases removed from V and 1 base from J, the gap between germline ends came to 14 bases. In nucleotides, the CDR3 is TGTGCCAGCAGCCCGCCCCCCGGGGGCCAAGAGACCCAGTACTTC. This encodes CASSPPPGGQETQYF.

There are a few counts of this clone. This chain uses TRBV28 with TRBJ1-5, with a possible D match to TRBD1 (5 bases). The V end was cut by 7 bases, the J end by 5 bases, with 15 bases between. The CDR3 has 14 residues. Germline CDR1 MDHEN, CDR2 SYDVKM. The CDR3 DNA is TGTGCCAGCACCCAGGGTATGACGGATCAGCCCCAGCATTTT. Amino acid sequence: CASTQGMTDQPQHF.

The chain is built from TRBV7-9 and TRBJ2-5; possibly TRBD1 for D (5 bases). From germline, CDR1 is SEHNR and CDR2 FQNEAQ (reference sequence). V was pared by 0 bases and J by 3 bases, with 11 bases between. The CDR3 is 15 amino acids. CDR3 nucleotide sequence: TGTGCCAGCAGCTTAGCGGTAGGCAGGGAAGAGACCCAGTACTTC. Amino acids: CASSLAVGREETQYF.

The CDR3 DNA reads as TGTGCCAGCAGCCCCGGGCCATCCAGGGATGAGCAGTTCTTC. Translated: CASSPGPSRDEQFF. The rearrangement uses TRBV7-8 and TRBJ2-1; possibly TRBD1 for D (5 bases). Trimming left V 5 bases short and J 8 bases short, with 16 bases between. CDR3 length: 14 residues. Germline V gene data show CDR1 as SGHVS and CDR2 as FQNEAQ.